This TCR beta chain appears in the sequencing data of a study of blood T cell repertoires in COVID-19. The wider study: Whether acute or convalescent, the COVID-19 samples came from the United States, Italy and Spain. T cells, B-cell-depleted T cells, or PBMCs supplied cDNA or gDNA.

The V and J ends lost 5 bases and 0 bases, in that order; junction bases with no gene match: 12. There are 19 residues in the CDR3. CDR1 and CDR2 (germline): SGHVS, FQNEAQ. Adults between roughly 18 and 95 years of age took part from approximately 24 US areas. Among Cohort 3 donors, those recovered had two negative PCRs, clearance, or symptom resolution. Here immunoSEQ multiplex PCR was the method, and the copy in TCRdb shows in-frame clones only, minus some. This sample has about 330,000 clones, with around 87% found just once. Sequencing was carried out using PBMCs or T cells enriched from blood (not recorded which). The chain employs TRBV7-8 and TRBJ1-5; TRBD1 aligns across 11 bases. The source of this sequence is a woman aged 25 to 39 who had recovered from COVID-19. The CDR3 coding sequence is TGTGCCAGCAGCCACTGGGGGACAGGGGGTCGATTTAGCAATCAGCCCCAGCATTTT. It is translated as CASSHWGTGGRFSNQPQHF.